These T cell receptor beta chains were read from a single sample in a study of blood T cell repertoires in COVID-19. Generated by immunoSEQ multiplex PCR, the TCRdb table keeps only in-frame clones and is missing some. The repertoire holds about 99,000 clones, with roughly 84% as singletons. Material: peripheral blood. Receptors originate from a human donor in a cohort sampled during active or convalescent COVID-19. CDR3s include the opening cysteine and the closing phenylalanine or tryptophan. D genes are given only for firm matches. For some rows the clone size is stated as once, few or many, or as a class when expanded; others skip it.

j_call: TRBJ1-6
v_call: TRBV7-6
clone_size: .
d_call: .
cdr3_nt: TGTGCCAGCAGCCAGTCTACAGGCCATAATTCACCCCTCCACTTT
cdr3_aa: CASSQSTGHNSPLHF

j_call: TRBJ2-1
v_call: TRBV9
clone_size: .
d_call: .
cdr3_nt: TGTGCCAGCAGCGTAGCAGGGCCTGAACAGTTCTTC
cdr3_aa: CASSVAGPEQFF

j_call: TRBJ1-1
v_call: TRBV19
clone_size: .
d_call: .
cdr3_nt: TGTGCCAGTAGATCGGGCCTCGGGGGTGCTTGGTCTGAAGCTTTCTTT
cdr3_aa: CASRSGLGGAWSEAFF

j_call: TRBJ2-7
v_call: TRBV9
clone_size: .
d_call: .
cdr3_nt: TGTGCCAGCAGCGTAGGGTCCAGAAGCTCCTACGAGCAGTACTTC
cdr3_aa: CASSVGSRSSYEQYF

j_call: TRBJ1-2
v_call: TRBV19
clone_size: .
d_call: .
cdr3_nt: TGTGCCAGCCGGATCGGTCGGGGGGGCTATGGCTACACCTTC
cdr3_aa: CASRIGRGGYGYTF

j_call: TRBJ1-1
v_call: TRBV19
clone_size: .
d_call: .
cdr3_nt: TGTGCCAGTAGTATGGGGGGGTACACTGAAGCTTTCTTT
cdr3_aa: CASSMGGYTEAFF

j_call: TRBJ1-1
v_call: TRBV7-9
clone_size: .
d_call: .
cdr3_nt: TGTGCCAGCGGTAGGGGCACTGAAGCTTTCTTT
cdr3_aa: CASGRGTEAFF

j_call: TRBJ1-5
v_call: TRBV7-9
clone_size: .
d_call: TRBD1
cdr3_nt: TGTGCCAGCAGCTCGGACAGGGACAATCAGCCCCAGCATTTT
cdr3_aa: CASSSDRDNQPQHF

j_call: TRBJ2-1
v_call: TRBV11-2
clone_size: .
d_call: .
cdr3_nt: TGTGCCAGCAGCGTGGGGGGATTATACAATGAGCAGTTCTTC
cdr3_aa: CASSVGGLYNEQFF

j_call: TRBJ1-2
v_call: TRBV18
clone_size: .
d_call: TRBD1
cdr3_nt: TGTGCCAGCTCACCGGGGGACAGCAACTATGGCTACACCTTC
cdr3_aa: CASSPGDSNYGYTF

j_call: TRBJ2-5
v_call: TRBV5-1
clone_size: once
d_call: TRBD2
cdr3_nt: TGCGCCAGCAGCTCCGGGACTAGCGGGGGAGACCAAGAGACCCAGTACTTC
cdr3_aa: CASSSGTSGGDQETQYF

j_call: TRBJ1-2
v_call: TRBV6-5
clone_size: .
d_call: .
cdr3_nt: TGTGCCAGCAGCCCCGAGATCGGCTATGGCTACACCTTC
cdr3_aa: CASSPEIGYGYTF

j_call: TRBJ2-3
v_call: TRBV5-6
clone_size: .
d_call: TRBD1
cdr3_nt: TGTGCCAGCAGCGGACAGGGGCCCACAGATACGCAGTATTTT
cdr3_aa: CASSGQGPTDTQYF

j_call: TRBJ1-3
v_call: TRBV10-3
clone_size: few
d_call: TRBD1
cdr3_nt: TGTGCCATCAGCGAGACAGGGGGCGCAAACACCATATATTTT
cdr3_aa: CAISETGGANTIYF

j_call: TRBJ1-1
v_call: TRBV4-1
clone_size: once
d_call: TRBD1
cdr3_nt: TGCGCCAGCAGCCAAGGCTTGAGACAGGGGGCGGAAGCTTTCTTT
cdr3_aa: CASSQGLRQGAEAFF

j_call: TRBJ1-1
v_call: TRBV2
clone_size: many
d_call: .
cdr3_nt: TGTGCCAGTCAAAAAGGGGACTTCTACACTGAAGCTTTCTTT
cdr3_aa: CASQKGDFYTEAFF

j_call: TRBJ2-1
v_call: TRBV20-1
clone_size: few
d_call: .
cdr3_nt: TGCAGTGCGGCCTCCTACAATGAGCAGTTCTTC
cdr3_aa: CSAASYNEQFF

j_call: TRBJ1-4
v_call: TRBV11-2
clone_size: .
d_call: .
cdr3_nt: TGTGCCAGCAGCTTAGGCGGCGGGGCGGAAGAAAAACTGTTTTTT
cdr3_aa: CASSLGGGAEEKLFF

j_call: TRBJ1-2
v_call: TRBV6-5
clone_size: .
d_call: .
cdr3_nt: TGTGCCAGCAGGGATGCTGAACAGGGAATCTATGGCTACACCTTC
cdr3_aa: CASRDAEQGIYGYTF

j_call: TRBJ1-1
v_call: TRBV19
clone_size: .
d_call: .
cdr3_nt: TGTGCCACCTCCCTGGGGCAGGGCCTAAACACTGAAGCTTTCTTT
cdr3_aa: CATSLGQGLNTEAFF

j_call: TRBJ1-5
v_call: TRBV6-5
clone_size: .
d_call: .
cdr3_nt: TGTGCCAGCAGTCAGGACAGCAGGCTCCAGCCCCAGCATTTT
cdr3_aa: CASSQDSRLQPQHF

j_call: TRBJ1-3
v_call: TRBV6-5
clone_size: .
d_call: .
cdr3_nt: TGTGCCAGCAGGGGGGAGGGCCGAAACACCATATATTTT
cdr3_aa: CASRGEGRNTIYF

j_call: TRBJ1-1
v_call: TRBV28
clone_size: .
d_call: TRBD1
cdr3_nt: TGTGCCAGCAGTTTCGAGGCGACAGGGACGATGAACACTGAAGCTTTCTTT
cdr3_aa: CASSFEATGTMNTEAFF

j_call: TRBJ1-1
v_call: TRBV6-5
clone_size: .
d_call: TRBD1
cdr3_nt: TGTGCCAGCAGTTACACGCTGGGACAGGGTGGTACTGAAGCTTTCTTT
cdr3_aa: CASSYTLGQGGTEAFF

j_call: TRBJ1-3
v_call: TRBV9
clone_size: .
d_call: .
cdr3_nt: TGTGCCAGCAGCGTAGTTGGAGGTGGAAACACCATATATTTT
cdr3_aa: CASSVVGGGNTIYF

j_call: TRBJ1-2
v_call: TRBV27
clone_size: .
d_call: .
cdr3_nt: TGTGCCAGCAGTCGCGGGGGGACCCGTGGCTACACCTTC
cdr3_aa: CASSRGGTRGYTF

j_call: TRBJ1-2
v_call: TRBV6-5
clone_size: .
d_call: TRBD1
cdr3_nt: TGTGCCAGCAGCCAGGGCAGGGGGGTGGATGGCTACACCTTC
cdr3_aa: CASSQGRGVDGYTF

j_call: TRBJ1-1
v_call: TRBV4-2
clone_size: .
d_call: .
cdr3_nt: TGTGCCAGCAGCCAAGATCTTCCGGGGTCGTACGGTGGGACTGAAGCTTTCTTT
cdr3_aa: CASSQDLPGSYGGTEAFF

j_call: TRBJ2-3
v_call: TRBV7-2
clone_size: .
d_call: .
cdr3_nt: TGTGCCAGCAGCTTAGACGGGGTGGATACGCAGTATTTT
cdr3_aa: CASSLDGVDTQYF

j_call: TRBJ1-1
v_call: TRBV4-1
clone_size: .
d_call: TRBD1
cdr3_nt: TGCGCCAGCAGCCAAGCCGACAGGGAAAACACTGAAGCTTTCTTT
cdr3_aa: CASSQADRENTEAFF

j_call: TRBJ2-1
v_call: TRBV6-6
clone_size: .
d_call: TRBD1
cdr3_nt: TGTGCCAGCACCCAGGGGGACAGCTCCTACAATGAGCAGTTCTTC
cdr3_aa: CASTQGDSSYNEQFF

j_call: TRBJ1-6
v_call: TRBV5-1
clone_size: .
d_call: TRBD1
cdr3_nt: TGCGCCAGCAGACCTAGACAGGGGAATTCACCCCTCCACTTT
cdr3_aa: CASRPRQGNSPLHF

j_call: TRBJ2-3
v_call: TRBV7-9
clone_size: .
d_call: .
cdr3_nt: TGTGCCAGCAGCTTCGGGAGCACAGATACGCAGTATTTT
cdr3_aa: CASSFGSTDTQYF

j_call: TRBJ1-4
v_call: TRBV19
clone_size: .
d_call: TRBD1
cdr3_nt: TGTGCCAGTAGAGACAGGGGCGGAGAAAAACTGTTTTTT
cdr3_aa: CASRDRGGEKLFF

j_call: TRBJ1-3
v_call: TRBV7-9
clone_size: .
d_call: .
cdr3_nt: TGTGCCAGCAGCCCCCTCTCGGGCTCTGGAAACACCATATATTTT
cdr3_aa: CASSPLSGSGNTIYF

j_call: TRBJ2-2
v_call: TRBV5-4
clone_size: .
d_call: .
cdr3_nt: TGTGCCAGCAGCCTGGGGGCAGGGGTAACCGGGGAGCTGTTTTTT
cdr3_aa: CASSLGAGVTGELFF

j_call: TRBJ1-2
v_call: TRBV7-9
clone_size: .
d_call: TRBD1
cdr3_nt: TGTGCCAGCAGCTTAGCGGGACAGGGACCCTCAAACTATGGCTACACCTTC
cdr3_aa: CASSLAGQGPSNYGYTF

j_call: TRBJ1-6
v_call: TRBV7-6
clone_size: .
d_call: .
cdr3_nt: TGTGCCAGCAGCTTAGGCGCGGACACCCGTAATTCACCCCTCCACTTT
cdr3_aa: CASSLGADTRNSPLHF

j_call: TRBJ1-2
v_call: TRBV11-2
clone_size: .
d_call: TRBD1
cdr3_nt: TGTGCCAGCACCCACACAGGGGATGGCTACACCTTC
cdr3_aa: CASTHTGDGYTF